The 24 T cell receptor beta chains reported below all come from one sample, sequenced in a study of cytomegalovirus exposure and HLA in healthy donors. 13 Jbeta primers and 60 Vbeta primers were used for the PCR. Sequencing was performed with immunoSEQ multiplex PCR; in TCRdb, only in-frame clones are kept and a portion is missing. This table has roughly 160,000 clones, roughly 76% appearing once. Sequenced: PBMCs. The receptors were sampled from a male donor in good health and CMV-seronegative.

The rearrangement links TRBV7-6 to TRBJ1-1; TRBD1 agrees at 7 bases. The germline V gene has CDR1 SGHVS and CDR2 FNYEAQ. This CDR3 region has 13 residues. The junction had 2 bases not matched to a gene; V was cut back by 5 bases and J by 2 bases. CDR3 DNA sequence: TGTGCCAGCAGCAGACAGGGTAACACTGAAGCTTTCTTT. This encodes CASSRQGNTEAFF.

The rearrangement uses TRBV7-2 and TRBJ1-5; D is perhaps TRBD1 (5 bases). V was cut by 5 bases and J by 1 base, with 12 bases left in between. The CDR3 is 15 residues long. CDR1 and CDR2 (germline): SGHTA, FQGNSA. Here the CDR3 reads CASSPRVSSNQPQHF. CDR3 sequence (DNA): TGTGCCAGCAGCCCCAGGGTTTCAAGCAATCAGCCCCAGCATTTT. Full variable domain (rest looked up from reference TRBV7-2 and TRBJ1-5): GAGVSQSPSNKVTEKGKDVELRCDPISGHTALYWYRQSLGQGLEFLIYFQGNSAPDKSGLPSDRFSAERTGGSVSTLTIQRTQQEDSAVYLCASSPRVSSNQPQHFGDGTRLSIL.

The rearrangement links TRBV6-5 to TRBJ2-7, with D possibly TRBD1 on 7 matching bases. CDR3 length: 16 amino acids. Per germline, CDR1 MNHEY and CDR2 SVGAGI. Trimming took 0 bases from V and 5 from J, leaving 17 bases between them. The chain's CDR3 is CASSYSGSQGGHEQYF. CDR3 coding DNA: TGTGCCAGCAGTTACTCGGGTTCCCAGGGGGGACACGAGCAGTACTTC.

The chain couples TRBV6-1 to TRBJ1-5; no clear D gene. The CDR3 contains 14 residues. Germline V CDR1 and CDR2: MNHNS, SASEGT. V was trimmed by 3 bases and J by 3 bases, leaving 9 bases between them. CDR3 protein: CASSEPGFNQPQHF. The CDR3 region has the DNA TGTGCCAGCAGTGAGCCCGGTTTCAATCAGCCCCAGCATTTT.

This rearrangement joins TRBV9 to TRBJ1-1; 9 nucleotides align to TRBD1. Unmatched junction bases numbered 11, after V lost 4 bases and J lost 1 base. The CDR3 is 17 amino acids. In germline, CDR1 is SGDLS, CDR2 YYNGEE. The CDR3 bases are TGTGCCAGCAGCTCCGGTCCCGGGACAGGGAGGAACACTGAAGCTTTCTTT. Its protein product is CASSSGPGTGRNTEAFF.

This clone was picked up a small number of times. The genes are TRBV29-1 and TRBJ2-2; weak D call: TRBD2 (6 bases). In germline, CDR1 is SQVTM, CDR2 ANQGSEA. This CDR3 has 14 residues. V was cut by 6 bases and J by 0 bases, with 11 bases left in between. The CDR3 sequence: CSVRRDSNTGELFF. In nucleotides, the CDR3 is TGCAGCGTCCGCCGGGACTCGAACACCGGGGAGCTGTTTTTT.

The chain couples TRBV19 to TRBJ2-1; unclear D gene. Germline lookup yields CDR1 LNHDA and CDR2 SQIVND (reference sequence). CDR3 length: 15 residues. V was trimmed by 3 bases and J by 1 base, leaving 10 bases between them. CDR3 loop: CASSIVARSYNEQFF. CDR3 nucleotide sequence: TGTGCCAGTAGTATCGTCGCCAGGTCCTACAATGAGCAGTTCTTC. Based on the CDR3 plus reference TRBV19 and TRBJ2-1, the full variable domain is DGGITQSPKYLFRKEGQNVTLSCEQNLNHDAMYWYRQDPGQGLRLIYYSQIVNDFQKGDIAEGYSVSREKKESFPLTVTSAQKNPTAFYLCASSIVARSYNEQFFGPGTRLTVL.

This chain connects TRBV18 to TRBJ1-5, with TRBD1 identical over 10 bases. The V segment lost 6 bases and the J segment 1 base; nucleotides outside the gene matches: 3. Germline V CDR1 and CDR2: KGHSH, LQKENI. This CDR3 region has 15 residues. As DNA, the CDR3 is TGTGCCAGCTCGGAGGGACAGGGGAGCAATCAGCCCCAGCATTTT. Its protein product is CASSEGQGSNQPQHF.

The J gene is TRBJ1-1, the V gene TRBV4-1; TRBD1 matches 10 bases. The trim removed 1 base at V and 3 bases at J, leaving 2 bases unmatched. CDR1 and CDR2 from the germline V gene are MGHRA and YSYEKL. The CDR3 has 15 amino acids. CDR3: CASSQGQGAYTEAFF. CDR3 DNA sequence: TGCGCCAGCAGCCAAGGACAGGGGGCGTACACTGAAGCTTTCTTT.

This clone was recorded a few times. The chain carries TRBV6-1 and TRBJ1-6, with a tentative D call TRBD1 (5 bases). This CDR3 is 14 amino acids long. V was cut by 5 bases and J by 10 bases, with 15 bases left in between. Germline V gene lookup returns CDR1 MNHNS and CDR2 SASEGT. CDR3 sequence reads: CASSPAGSRSPLHF. In nucleotides, the CDR3 is TGTGCCAGCAGTCCCGCAGGGTCGCGCTCACCCCTCCACTTT.

The chain couples TRBV7-9 to TRBJ1-1; TRBD1 matches 9 bases. This CDR3 is built from 15 residues. Germline loops: CDR1 SEHNR, CDR2 FQNEAQ (reference sequence). Trimming took 5 bases from V and 0 from J; bases not matched to a gene: 4. CDR3 protein: CASSEGQGLNTEAFF. DNA for the CDR3: TGTGCCAGCAGCGAAGGACAGGGGTTGAACACTGAAGCTTTCTTT.

V and J are TRBV5-4 and TRBJ2-7; TRBD2 matches at 8 bases. The CDR3 spans 15 residues. The ends lost 3 bases at V and 2 bases at J; junction bases unmatched: 7. Germline assignment: CDR1 SGHNT and CDR2 YYREEE (reference sequence). The CDR3 region is CASSWGGAGAYEQYF. DNA for the CDR3: TGTGCCAGCAGCTGGGGGGGAGCGGGGGCCTACGAGCAGTACTTC.

The V call is TRBV15, the J call TRBJ1-2; no clear D. The CDR3 is 17 residues long. The ends were cut back, 0 bases at V and 1 base at J, with 15 bases in the middle. In germline, CDR1 is LNHNV, CDR2 YYDKDF (reference sequence). CDR3 sequence reads: CATSRDRLRRGNYGYTF. For the CDR3, the DNA is TGTGCCACCAGCAGAGATAGGTTGCGGCGCGGTAACTATGGCTACACCTTC.

The chain links TRBV13 to TRBJ1-2; 8 nucleotides agree with TRBD1. V gave up 6 bases and J gave up 3 bases; unmatched junction bases: 6. The CDR3 length is 14 residues. Germline assignment: CDR1 PRHDT and CDR2 FYEKMQ (reference sequence). The CDR3 spells CASRLDRGHYGYTF. As DNA, the CDR3 is TGTGCCAGCAGACTCGACAGGGGTCACTATGGCTACACCTTC. Supplemented by reference TRBV13 and TRBJ1-2, the full variable domain reads AAGVIQSPRHLIKEKRETATLKCYPIPRHDTVYWYQQGPGQDPQFLISFYEKMQSDKGSIPDRFSAQQFSDYHSELNMSSLELGDSALYFCASRLDRGHYGYTFGSGTRLTVV.

CDR3 protein: CASSRRGLQETQYF. For the CDR3, the DNA is TGCGCCAGCAGCCGAAGGGGGTTACAAGAGACCCAGTACTTC. The V gene is TRBV4-1, the J gene TRBJ2-5, with D possibly TRBD1 on 6 matching bases. Trimming left V 4 bases short and J 2 bases short, with 11 bases between. The CDR3 consists of 14 residues. Per the germline V gene, CDR1 is MGHRA and CDR2 is YSYEKL.

The chain joins TRBV5-4 to TRBJ2-3; a weak D match, TRBD1 (5 bases). V lost 4 bases and J 0 bases, leaving 9 bases between the germline ends. Looked up from germline, CDR1 is SGHNT and CDR2 is YYREEE (reference sequence). This CDR3 spans 14 amino acids. CDR3 loop: CASSTQVSTDTQYF. CDR3 nucleotides: TGTGCCAGCAGCACACAGGTTAGCACAGATACGCAGTATTTT.

In this sample, this clone turned up a few times. The genes are TRBV5-1 and TRBJ2-1; 12 bases are a match to TRBD2. The CDR3 runs to 16 residues. The V gene end was trimmed by 1 base and the J gene end by 7 bases; junction bases not matched to a gene: 6. CDR1 and CDR2 (germline): SGHRS, YFSETQ. DNA for the CDR3: TGCGCCAGCAGCTTGTCTAGCGGGGGGGTCTTGAATGAGCAGTTCTTC. Translating gives CASSLSSGGVLNEQFF.

This chain links TRBV10-3 with TRBJ1-1, with TRBD1 as a possible D gene (5 bases). Germline CDR1 ENHRY, CDR2 SYGVKD. This CDR3 has 12 amino acids. The V end lost 8 bases, the J end lost 6 bases, and 13 bases lay between the germline ends. In nucleotides, the CDR3 is TGTGCCATCGCGGGGGAGAGGGCTGAAGCTTTCTTT. Protein sequence: CAIAGERAEAFF.

The chain couples TRBV9 to TRBJ2-1, with TRBD2 matching 8 bases. The CDR3 runs 15 residues. V lost 4 bases and J lost 8; bases outside the gene matches: 11. Germline lookup yields CDR1 SGDLS and CDR2 YYNGEE. The CDR3 spells CASSKTAAGGHEQFF. CDR3 bases: TGTGCCAGCAGCAAGACGGCGGCGGGGGGCCATGAGCAGTTCTTC.

V is TRBV7-9 and J is TRBJ1-1; TRBD1 aligns across 9 bases. The CDR3 consists of 13 residues. After removal of 4 bases from V and 9 bases from J, the junction contained 6 bases not matched to a gene. Germline-derived CDR1 and CDR2 are SEHNR and FQNEAQ (reference sequence). CDR3 coding DNA: TGTGCCAGCAGCTCAACCGGGACAGGGAAAGCTTTCTTT. Translated: CASSSTGTGKAFF.

This chain joins TRBV11-3 and TRBJ2-1, with 9 bases aligning to TRBD1. The CDR3 totals 15 residues. Trimming took 5 bases from V and 6 from J; bases not matched to a gene: 8. CDR1 and CDR2 from the germline V gene are SGHNT and YENEEA. This CDR3 is CASSLLGTGPNEQFF. The CDR3 nucleotides read TGTGCCAGCAGCCTTCTGGGGACAGGGCCCAATGAGCAGTTCTTC.

The gene calls are TRBV6-5 and TRBJ1-2, with 7 positions matching TRBD1. The CDR3 is made up of 13 amino acids. Germline CDR1 MNHEY, CDR2 SVGAGI. V shed 5 bases and J 6 bases; nucleotides not matched to a gene: 6. The CDR3 DNA reads as TGTGCCAGCAGTGAGAACGGACAGGATGGCTACACCTTC. Amino acid sequence: CASSENGQDGYTF.

The sample holds one count of this clone. The rearrangement uses TRBV5-8 and TRBJ1-5, with TRBD1 identical over 7 bases. The V segment lost 5 bases and the J segment 3 bases; nucleotides outside the gene matches: 5. The CDR3 runs 14 residues. Germline V lookup: CDR1 SGHTS, CDR2 YDEGEE. CDR3 sequence (DNA): TGTGCCAGCAGTCTGGGGACAGCCAATCAGCCCCAGCATTTT. This gives the protein CASSLGTANQPQHF.

This clone was seen just once. The J gene is TRBJ2-1, the V gene TRBV7-6, with 10 bases lining up with TRBD1. Germline V gene lookup returns CDR1 SGHVS and CDR2 FNYEAQ. Trimming cost V 2 bases and J 4 bases; bases outside gene matches: 5. There are 16 residues in the CDR3. The CDR3 sequence is CASSLSGTGAYNEQFF. In DNA form, the CDR3 reads TGTGCCAGCAGCTTAAGTGGGACAGGGGCTTACAATGAGCAGTTCTTC.